The clone carrying this T cell receptor beta chain is medium-sized. Its cognate antigen is unknown. The data were taken from a study of vaccination and CD4 T cells after COVID-19. Study context: The post-vaccine samples came a median roughly 70 days after dose two (range 14 to 241). The authors exposed cells to overlapping spike peptides derived from SARS-CoV-2, HCoV-NL63, HCoV-OC43 and HCoV-229E.

V shed 1 base and J shed 7 bases, with 13 bases lying between them. The CDR3 contains 14 residues. CDR1 is MNHNS, CDR2 SASEGT, per germline. The Oncomine TCR Beta short-read assay sequenced DNA from cultured CD4+ T cells. One entry per CDR3 protein results from TCRdb running MiXCR on the PCR reads. In the table there are roughly 4,200 distinct CDR3 sequences, approximately 28% of which are singletons. Noted treatment: approximately nine-day PBMC culture with coronavirus spike peptide pools or control peptides (ViraFEST assay). Sequencing input: CD4+ T cells from blood, cultured in vitro. This TCR derives from a human donor who had recovered from COVID-19. V usage is TRBV6-1 and J usage is TRBJ1-2; D perhaps matches TRBD1 (5 bases). The chain's CDR3 is CASSEGGQGFGYTF. The CDR3 DNA reads TGTGCCAGCAGTGAAGGGGGCCAGGGCTTTGGCTACACCTTC.